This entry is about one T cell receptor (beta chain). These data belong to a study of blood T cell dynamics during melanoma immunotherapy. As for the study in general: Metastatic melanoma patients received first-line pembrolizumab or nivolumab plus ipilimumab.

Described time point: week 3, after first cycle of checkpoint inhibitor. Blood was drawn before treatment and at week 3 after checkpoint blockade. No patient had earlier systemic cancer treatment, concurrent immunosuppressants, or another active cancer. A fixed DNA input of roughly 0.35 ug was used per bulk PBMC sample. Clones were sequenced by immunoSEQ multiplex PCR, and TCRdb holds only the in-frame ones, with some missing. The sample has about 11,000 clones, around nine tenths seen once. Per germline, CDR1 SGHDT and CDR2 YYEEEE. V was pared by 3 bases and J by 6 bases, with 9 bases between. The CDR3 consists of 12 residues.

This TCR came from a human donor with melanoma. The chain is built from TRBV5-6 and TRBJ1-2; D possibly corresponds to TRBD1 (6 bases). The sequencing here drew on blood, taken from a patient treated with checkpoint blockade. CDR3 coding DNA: TGTGCCAGCAGCTGGGGGGGCCATGGCTACACCTTC. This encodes CASSWGGHGYTF.